This is a list of T cell receptor beta chains from one sample in a study of glioma-infiltrating T cells. TCRdb recomputed calls from the multiplex PCR reads with MiXCR, one row per CDR3 protein. This table has around 190,000 distinct CDR3 sequences, approximately 40% appearing once. The specimen was glioma tissue, nonneoplastic brain tissue, or PBMCs (not recorded which). The receptors were gathered from a human donor with low-grade glioma or glioblastoma, undergoing nonglioma brain surgery, or in good health (not recorded which). Both conserved end residues are part of each CDR3. A D gene is named only where the DNA matches it firmly. Not every row has a clone size; where given, it reads once, few, many or a size class.

v_call	clone_size	j_call	d_call	cdr3_aa	cdr3_nt
TRBV19	few	TRBJ1-1	-	CASSTTTKKTETFF	TGTGCCAGTAGTACCACGACAAAAAAAACGGAAACTTTCTTT
TRBV25-1	many	TRBJ2-3	TRBD1	CASSGDRGWGTDTQYF	TGTGCCAGCAGTGGAGACAGGGGCTGGGGAACAGATACGCAGTATTTT
TRBV7-9	many	TRBJ2-7	-	CASSFARDEQYF	TGTGCCAGCAGCTTTGCGAGGGACGAGCAGTACTTC
TRBV6-1	many	TRBJ2-7	TRBD2	CASSTSGIHEQYF	TGTGCCAGCAGTACTAGCGGGATACACGAGCAGTACTTC
TRBV4-2	-	TRBJ2-7	-	CASSQTRETSYEKYF	TGTGCCAGTAGTCAAACCCGGGAAACGTCCTACGAGAAGTACTTC
TRBV20-1	-	TRBJ1-2	TRBD1	CSAFSTGRVGYDYTF	TGCAGTGCTTTCTCGACAGGGAGGGTCGGCTATGACTACACCTTC
TRBV3-1	-	TRBJ2-7	-	CASSQVIKGDVQYF	TGTGCCAGCAGCCAAGTGATTAAAGGGGACGTGCAGTACTTC
TRBV6-6	-	TRBJ2-7	-	CASSYGQSDEQYF	TGTGCCAGCAGTTATGGGCAGAGCGATGAGCAGTACTTC
TRBV6-6	many	TRBJ2-7	-	CASSYRDGPYEQYF	TGTGCCAGCAGTTACCGGGACGGTCCCTACGAGCAGTACTTC
TRBV7-9	-	TRBJ2-1	-	CASSFETEQFF	TGTGCCAGCAGCTTCGAAACTGAGCAGTTCTTC
TRBV18	many	TRBJ2-5	-	CASSPTAGQSETQYF	TGTGCCAGCTCACCAACGGCAGGACAAAGCGAGACCCAGTACTTC
TRBV10-3	many	TRBJ2-3	-	CAISERRGDTQYF	TGTGCCATCAGTGAGCGGAGGGGAGATACGCAGTATTTT
TRBV29-1	few	TRBJ2-7	TRBD1	CSVTGGYEQYF	TGCAGCGTTACAGGGGGCTACGAGCAGTACTTC
TRBV10-3	few	TRBJ2-1	-	CAISESGSVGGEQFF	TGTGCCATCAGTGAGTCAGGCTCCGTGGGGGGTGAGCAGTTCTTC
TRBV20-1	few	TRBJ2-1	TRBD2	CSASILKTSGVGEQFF	TGCAGTGCTAGTATTTTAAAGACTAGCGGGGTCGGGGAGCAGTTCTTC
TRBV27	many	TRBJ2-5	-	CASSLEGSRAGETQYF	TGTGCCAGCAGTTTAGAGGGTAGTCGGGCAGGAGAGACCCAGTACTTC
TRBV6-1	-	TRBJ2-7	-	CASSDNVALPYNEKFF	TGTGCCAGCAGTGATAACGTTGCCCTTCCCTACAATGAGAAGTTCTTC
TRBV4-1	-	TRBJ2-1	TRBD2	CASSQFGTSGRAVEQFF	TGCGCCAGCAGCCAATTCGGGACTAGCGGGAGAGCTGTTGAGCAGTTCTTC
TRBV29-1	-	TRBJ2-7	-	CIVGSGSTYEQYF	TGCATCGTTGGCAGCGGCTCTACCTACGAGCAGTACTTC
TRBV7-2	-	TRBJ2-1	-	CASSPWGRRASNEQFF	TGTGCCAGCAGCCCATGGGGCAGGAGGGCCTCGAATGAGCAGTTCTTC
TRBV6-9	-	TRBJ2-2	-	CASSLRSGDGELFF	TGTGCCAGCAGTTTACGGTCGGGGGACGGGGAGCTGTTTTTT
TRBV6-1	-	TRBJ2-3	-	CASSESDNKDTQYF	TGTGCCAGCAGTGAAAGTGATAACAAAGATACGCAGTATTTT
TRBV28	many	TRBJ1-1	-	CASRASGTVNTEAFF	TGTGCCAGCAGGGCCTCAGGGACGGTGAACACTGAAGCTTTCTTT
TRBV7-2	many	TRBJ2-3	-	CASSLVSQGGTDTQYF	TGTGCCAGCAGCTTAGTCAGCCAAGGTGGCACAGATACGCAGTATTTT
TRBV29-1	-	TRBJ2-3	-	CSVTGFADTQYF	TGCAGCGTTACCGGGTTCGCCGATACGCAGTATTTT
TRBV6-1	-	TRBJ2-1	-	CASSERDVPPFVEQFF	TGTGCGAGCAGTGAAAGGGATGTACCACCTTTTGTTGAGCAGTTCTTC
TRBV15	many	TRBJ2-1	-	CALRGNEQFF	TGTGCCCTTCGGGGGAATGAGCAGTTCTTC
TRBV7-7	few	TRBJ2-1	TRBD1	CASSRQGAALDEQFF	TGTGCCAGCAGTCGACAGGGGGCCGCTTTGGATGAGCAGTTCTTC
TRBV6-1	once	TRBJ1-5	-	CASSGNMGPQPQHF	TGTGCCAGCAGTGGCAACATGGGACCCCAGCCCCAGCATTTT
TRBV19	once	TRBJ2-4	TRBD1	CASSATGTALNIQYF	TGTGCCAGTAGTGCGACCGGGACAGCTTTAAACATTCAGTACTTC
TRBV2	many	TRBJ1-3	-	CASIKGPSNTIYF	TGTGCCAGCATTAAGGGCCCATCCAATACCATATATTTT
TRBV30	-	TRBJ1-5	-	CAWSVREAQPQHF	TGTGCCTGGAGTGTAAGGGAGGCGCAGCCCCAGCATTTT
TRBV2	few	TRBJ2-3	TRBD2	CASPKRESDTQYF	TGTGCCAGTCCAAAGCGGGAGTCAGATACGCAGTATTTT
TRBV5-1	-	TRBJ2-5	-	CASSGTGLGETKYF	TGCGCCAGCAGCGGAACAGGGTTGGGGGAGACCAAGTACTTC
TRBV2	-	TRBJ2-3	-	CASSDLVPGLTDTQYF	TGTGCCAGCAGTGATTTGGTACCGGGACTCACAGATACGCAGTATTTT
TRBV7-9	many	TRBJ2-5	TRBD2	CASSQLTSGSQETQYF	TGTGCCAGCAGCCAGCTGACTAGCGGGAGTCAAGAGACCCAGTACTTC
TRBV24-1	-	TRBJ2-1	-	CASERVNEQFF	TGTGCCAGCGAAAGGGTGAATGAGCAGTTCTTC
TRBV10-3	many	TRBJ1-2	TRBD1	CAISEDRDYGYTF	TGTGCCATCAGTGAAGACAGGGACTATGGCTACACCTTC
TRBV20-1	-	TRBJ2-1	TRBD2	CSARDRAGGPVYNERFF	TGCAGTGCTAGAGATCGAGCGGGAGGGCCCGTCTACAATGAGCGGTTCTTC
TRBV5-1	many	TRBJ1-6	-	CASSLRPNSPLHF	TGCGCCAGCAGCCTGAGACCTAATTCACCCCTCCACTTT
TRBV28	-	TRBJ2-2	-	CASSPGARANTGELFF	TGTGCCAGCAGCCCCGGGGCCAGGGCGAACACCGGGGAGCTGTTTTTT
TRBV10-2	-	TRBJ2-3	-	CASKLTGLDTQYF	TGCGCCTCAAAATTGACAGGCCTTGATACGCAGTATTTT
TRBV7-6	-	TRBJ2-1	-	CASVPINNAEGEQFF	TGTGCCAGCGTCCCGATAAACAACGCGGAGGGTGAGCAGTTCTTC
TRBV29-1	few	TRBJ1-5	-	CSVASGVDNQPQHF	TGCAGCGTTGCTTCTGGGGTCGACAATCAGCCCCAGCATTTT
TRBV6-1	many	TRBJ2-2	TRBD1	CASRTTGANGELFF	TGTGCCAGCAGGACGACAGGGGCGAACGGGGAGCTGTTTTTT
TRBV7-2	many	TRBJ1-1	-	CASSSSGHRSEAFF	TGTGCCAGCAGCTCCTCGGGACATCGAAGCGAAGCTTTCTTT
TRBV29-1	-	TRBJ2-7	-	CSAGTDSSYEQYF	TGCAGCGCCGGGACCGATAGCTCCTACGAGCAGTACTTC
TRBV7-2	-	TRBJ2-7	-	CARSSDSYEQYF	TGTGCCAGAAGCTCTGACAGCTACGAGCAGTACTTC
TRBV28	many	TRBJ1-1	-	CASSFPGYTEAFF	TGTGCCAGCAGTTTTCCGGGTTACACTGAAGCTTTCTTT
TRBV2	few	TRBJ2-3	TRBD1	CASSQGQGKADTQYF	TGTGCCAGCAGTCAGGGACAGGGTAAAGCAGATACGCAGTATTTT
TRBV20-1	many	TRBJ2-1	TRBD2	CSARPLAGLAEQFF	TGCAGTGCTCGCCCACTAGCGGGACTTGCTGAGCAGTTCTTC
TRBV28	-	TRBJ2-5	TRBD2	CASSLSPRLGTIQETQYF	TGTGCCAGCAGTTTATCCCCCCGGCTCGGGACTATCCAAGAGACCCAGTACTTC
TRBV11-2	few	TRBJ1-3	-	CASSSRTFPGNTIYF	TGTGCCAGCAGCTCAAGGACTTTCCCCGGAAACACCATATATTTT
TRBV25-1	many	TRBJ2-7	TRBD2	CASSVDRLAGVEQYF	TGTGCCAGCAGCGTAGACCGATTAGCGGGAGTGGAGCAGTACTTC
TRBV2	few	TRBJ1-5	-	CASSVFKWGRQPQHF	TGTGCCAGCAGTGTATTCAAATGGGGGCGGCAGCCCCAGCATTTT
TRBV6-1	-	TRBJ2-7	TRBD1	CAIRGQYDQYF	TGTGCCATCAGGGGACAGTACGATCAGTACTTC
TRBV27	-	TRBJ2-1	TRBD2	CSSSSLAGGYNGQFF	TGTTCCAGCAGTTCTCTAGCGGGAGGGTACAATGGGCAGTTCTTC
TRBV7-6	many	TRBJ1-6	-	CASSFDLNSPLHF	TGTGCCAGCAGCTTCGACCTAAATTCACCCCTCCACTTT
TRBV7-2	few	TRBJ2-3	TRBD2	CASSFTSGRGDTQYF	TGTGCCAGCAGCTTCACTAGCGGGAGAGGAGATACGCAGTATTTT